The entry below describes one TCR beta chain. This entry is derived from a study of shared clonotypes between healthy human individuals. V was pared by 6 bases and J by 15 bases, with 18 bases between. Looked up from germline, CDR1 is MDHEN and CDR2 is SYDVKM. The CDR3 has 12 residues. Only in-frame clones appear in the TCRdb table, and some are missing; sequencing was by immunoSEQ multiplex PCR. The profile shows 1,500,000 or so clones, over 95% of them singletons. The sequenced sample consisted of naive CD4+ T cells sorted from blood. As for subset: CD45RA+ positively selected. This clonotype originated in a young man in good health. V gene TRBV28 combines with J gene TRBJ2-4; the D call may be TRBD1 or TRBD2 (5 bases each). The CDR3 DNA is TGTGCCAGCAGAGGACACCCGGGCGGGCCGTACTTC. Residues: CASRGHPGGPYF.